Given below is one T cell receptor (beta chain) in context. Those enrolled, adults aged 18 to 89 years, came from under 25 US areas. CDR1 and CDR2 (germline): ENHRY, SYGVKD. V was cut by 0 bases and J by 3 bases, with 9 bases left in between. CDR3 length: 14 amino acids. Repertoires were generated with immunoSEQ multiplex PCR, while TCRdb's copy carries only in-frame clones and drops some. Of 300,000 to 500,000 clones in the sample, 70% to 90% are singletons; the top ten hold about 0.89%. The data derive from a study of blood T cell repertoires in COVID-19. This chain joins TRBV10-3 and TRBJ2-7; weak D call: TRBD2 (6 bases). The TCR was taken from a woman in her twenties or thirties with acute COVID-19. Specimen: PBMCs or T cells enriched from blood (not recorded which). This CDR3 reads CAISESRGGYEQYF. CDR3 nucleotide sequence: TGTGCCATCAGTGAGTCCCGGGGAGGCTACGAGCAGTACTTC.